What follows are 30 T cell receptor beta chains derived from one specimen sequenced in a study of CD4+ T cells in melanoma. Repertoires were generated with immunoSEQ multiplex PCR, while TCRdb's copy carries only in-frame clones and drops some. Of approximately 19,000 clones listed, 78% are singletons. The origin of the receptors is a human donor with melanoma.

The genes are TRBV5-1 and TRBJ1-1, with 7 bases fitting TRBD1. After removal of 5 bases from V and 8 bases from J, the junction contained 15 bases not matched to a gene. The CDR3 runs 15 residues. Germline values: CDR1 SGHRS, CDR2 YFSETQ. The CDR3 spells CASSKKGLTGNEAFF. In DNA, the CDR3 is TGCGCCAGCAGTAAAAAAGGACTGACAGGGAACGAAGCTTTCTTT. The variable domain in full, with the rest retrieved from reference TRBV5-1 and TRBJ1-1, is KAGVTQTPRYLIKTRGQQVTLSCSPISGHRSVSWYQQTPGQGLQFLFEYFSETQRNKGNFPGRFSGRQFSNSRSEMNVSTLELGDSALYLCASSKKGLTGNEAFFGQGTRLTVV.

The count of this clone is one. CDR3 sequence: CASTGVASGGAGTGELFF. The DNA for the CDR3 is TGCGCCAGCACCGGAGTGGCTAGCGGGGGGGCGGGCACCGGGGAGCTGTTTTTT. This chain connects TRBV10-2 to TRBJ2-2; TRBD2 agrees at 12 bases. V lost 7 bases and J lost 4; bases outside the gene matches: 13. The CDR3 consists of 18 residues. Looked up from germline, CDR1 is WSHSY and CDR2 is SAAADI.

This chain uses TRBV15 with TRBJ1-4; D gene uncertain. The CDR3 runs to 16 residues. Germline V lookup: CDR1 LNHNV, CDR2 YYDKDF (reference sequence). V lost 1 base and J lost 8, with 17 bases in between. CDR3 amino acids: CATSRGSGALGEKLFF. In nucleotides, the CDR3 is TGTGCCACCAGCAGAGGATCGGGAGCTCTAGGGGAAAAACTGTTTTTT.

The genes are TRBV5-1 and TRBJ2-7; D call uncertain. Trimming pared 4 bases from V and 3 bases from J, leaving 11 bases between. CDR3 length equals 13 residues. Germline CDR1 and CDR2: SGHRS and YFSETQ. The CDR3 protein is CASSVTSSYEQYF. DNA for the CDR3: TGCGCCAGCAGCGTTACGTCAAGCTACGAGCAGTACTTC.

V gene TRBV14 combines with J gene TRBJ1-2; D might be TRBD1 (5 bases). V was pared by 3 bases and J by 8 bases, with 10 bases between. Germline V lookup: CDR1 SGHDN, CDR2 FVKESK. The CDR3 extends over 12 amino acids. CDR3 bases: TGTGCCAGCAGCCAGACAGCCAACGGCTACACCTTC. It encodes CASSQTANGYTF.

This clone was seen a single time. V and J are TRBV7-3 and TRBJ2-1; D gene ambiguous. The CDR3 has 13 residues. From germline, CDR1 is SGHTA and CDR2 FQGTGA. Trimming left V 4 bases short and J 9 bases short, with 13 bases between. CDR3 loop: CASSSSWRTEQFF. CDR3 DNA sequence: TGTGCCAGCAGCTCCTCGTGGCGGACTGAGCAGTTCTTC.

This clone was recorded once. This chain joins TRBV7-3 and TRBJ1-1, with D possibly TRBD1 on 5 matching bases. V was shortened by 5 bases and J by 5 bases, with 12 bases between the two germline ends. This CDR3 region has 13 residues. Germline V gives CDR1 SGHTA, CDR2 FQGTGA. This CDR3 reads CASSRQRQTEAFF. Here the CDR3 DNA reads TGTGCCAGCAGCCGGCAACGACAGACTGAAGCTTTCTTT.

This chain joins TRBV2 and TRBJ2-7; weak D call: TRBD1 (5 bases). In germline, CDR1 is SNHLY, CDR2 FYNNEI. The V end lost 4 bases, the J end lost 6 bases, and 19 bases lay between the germline ends. The CDR3 loop spans 15 amino acids. The CDR3 spells CASSVQGLGTSEQYF. DNA of the CDR3: TGTGCCAGCAGTGTTCAGGGATTGGGAACGTCCGAGCAGTACTTC.

The V call is TRBV19, the J call TRBJ1-5; TRBD1 agrees at 8 bases. Germline V gives CDR1 LNHDA, CDR2 SQIVND (reference sequence). This CDR3 is built from 17 residues. J was trimmed by 7 bases and V by 1 base; bases with no gene match: 12. The CDR3 DNA follows: TGTGCCAGTAGTATAGGTTTGCAGGGGGCGATAAGCCAGCCCCAGCATTTT. It codes for CASSIGLQGAISQPQHF.

The chain joins TRBV7-3 to TRBJ2-1; D is perhaps TRBD1 or TRBD2 (5 bases each). V was cut by 2 bases and J by 2 bases, with 13 bases left in between. The CDR3 covers 16 residues. Germline V gives CDR1 SGHTA, CDR2 FQGTGA. For the CDR3, the DNA is TGTGCCAGCAGCTTAGACCCCGGGACGACCTACAATGAGCAGTTCTTC. Amino acids: CASSLDPGTTYNEQFF.

The J gene is TRBJ2-7, the V gene TRBV6-5; D tentatively fits TRBD1 or TRBD2 (5 bases each). Germline values: CDR1 MNHEY, CDR2 SVGAGI. This CDR3 comprises 14 residues. V shed 6 bases and J shed 0 bases, with 12 bases lying between them. CDR3: CASSSRDASYEQYF. CDR3 nucleotide sequence: TGTGCCAGCAGCTCTCGGGACGCCTCCTACGAGCAGTACTTC.

The gene calls are TRBV30 and TRBJ2-2; D might be TRBD1 (5 bases). Germline V gene lookup returns CDR1 GTSNPN and CDR2 SVGIG (reference sequence). Trimming stripped 5 bases from V and 2 bases from J, with 12 bases between. The CDR3 runs 14 residues. In DNA, the CDR3 is TGTGCCTGGGTGAGACAGTCCAACACCGGGGAGCTGTTTTTT. It is translated as CAWVRQSNTGELFF.

The chain carries TRBV6-6 and TRBJ1-2; TRBD1 agrees at 7 bases. V shed 4 bases and J 4 bases; nucleotides not matched to a gene: 6. Looked up from germline, CDR1 is MNHNY and CDR2 is SVGAGI (reference sequence). The CDR3 is made up of 14 amino acids. The CDR3 region has the DNA TGTGCCAGCAGTTCCACCGGACAGGCCTATGGCTACACCTTC. The encoded protein is CASSSTGQAYGYTF.

The chain combines TRBV5-4 with TRBJ1-2; maybe TRBD1 (6 bases). The V gene's germline CDR1 is SGHNT and CDR2 YYREEE (reference sequence). The CDR3 consists of 12 residues. V was shortened by 4 bases and J by 6 bases, with 10 bases between the two germline ends. CDR3 DNA sequence: TGTGCCAGCAGCAAACAGGGTAATGGCTACACCTTC. Translated, it gives CASSKQGNGYTF.

This clone was detected only a few times. The genes are TRBV7-6 and TRBJ1-6, with D possibly TRBD1 on 6 matching bases. Between the trimmed V and J ends, which lost 4 bases and 11 bases, there was a span of 12 bases. From germline, CDR1 is SGHVS and CDR2 FNYEAQ. The CDR3 spans 13 residues. CDR3 sequence (DNA): TGTGCCAGCAGCTCAGGGGTTACGGCACCCCTCCACTTT. It specifies CASSSGVTAPLHF.

This chain links TRBV11-3 with TRBJ2-3; D uncertain. Germline V gives CDR1 SGHNT, CDR2 YENEEA. The CDR3 runs to 12 residues. Trimming removed 5 bases from V and 4 bases from J, with 7 bases in between. The CDR3 region is CASSQEADTQYF. The CDR3 DNA sequence: TGTGCCAGCAGCCAAGAGGCAGATACGCAGTATTTT.

A single count supports this clone. The gene calls are TRBV11-2 and TRBJ2-7; tentatively, D is TRBD1 (6 bases). V lost 4 bases and J 3 bases, leaving 19 bases between the germline ends. The germline CDR1 and CDR2 sequences are SGHAT and FQNNGV. The CDR3 has 16 residues. The CDR3 DNA reads as TGTGCCAGCAGCTCGTCCATGACGACAGGTAACTACGAGCAGTACTTC. It yields the protein CASSSSMTTGNYEQYF.

This clone was detected only once. The J gene is TRBJ2-7, the V gene TRBV2; D gene ambiguous. V was shortened by 8 bases and J by 3 bases, with 14 bases between the two germline ends. Per germline, CDR1 SNHLY and CDR2 FYNNEI. The length of the CDR3 is 13 residues. CDR3: CASAGALVYEQYF. CDR3 DNA: TGTGCCAGCGCTGGCGCATTGGTCTACGAGCAGTACTTC.

V and J are TRBV11-1 and TRBJ2-5; D is perhaps TRBD2 (7 bases). The V gene's germline CDR1 is SGHAT and CDR2 FQDESV (reference sequence). This CDR3 region has 15 residues. V was trimmed by 1 base and J by 5 bases, leaving 14 bases between them. This CDR3 is CASSLGGGRWETQYF. The DNA of the CDR3 is TGTGCCAGCAGCTTAGGCGGGGGCAGGTGGGAGACCCAGTACTTC.

This clone showed up just a few times. The V gene is TRBV18, the J gene TRBJ2-3; 11 nucleotides line up with TRBD1. CDR3 length equals 16 residues. V was clipped by 2 bases and J by 5 bases; unmatched bases: 6. Germline V gene sequence: CDR1 KGHSH, CDR2 LQKENI. DNA of the CDR3: TGTGCCAGCTCACCATTCCGGGACAGGGGGGGAGATACGCAGTATTTT. Translated: CASSPFRDRGGDTQYF.

This clone is a singleton in its sample. The chain employs TRBV7-9 and TRBJ2-5; 7 bases are a match to TRBD2. The J call may be wrong; the DNA end is better matched by TRBJ2-7. The CDR3 is 14 amino acids. Germline V lookup: CDR1 SEHNR, CDR2 FQNEAQ (reference sequence). DNA of the CDR3: TGTGCCAGCAGCGCCGTGCGGGAGAGCAACGAGCAGTACTTC. It translates to CASSAVRESNEQYF.

V and J are TRBV4-1 and TRBJ1-1; 9 bases align to TRBD1. V was pared by 4 bases and J by 1 base, with 4 bases of the junction left unmatched. This CDR3 has 15 residues. The germline CDR1 and CDR2 sequences are MGHRA and YSYEKL. CDR3 in DNA: TGCGCCAGCAGCCCATGGGGACAGGGGAACACTGAAGCTTTCTTT. The encoded protein is CASSPWGQGNTEAFF.

The chain recombines TRBV19 with TRBJ1-2; D not resolved. V was pared by 3 bases and J by 6 bases, with 11 bases between. The length of the CDR3 is 13 residues. Per the germline V gene, CDR1 is LNHDA and CDR2 is SQIVND (reference sequence). CDR3 DNA: TGTGCCAGTAGTATCGAGGCGGCGAATGGCTACACCTTC. This encodes CASSIEAANGYTF.

The J gene is TRBJ1-1, the V gene TRBV7-9; weak D call: TRBD1 (6 bases). There are 14 residues in the CDR3. Germline V gene lookup returns CDR1 SEHNR and CDR2 FQNEAQ (reference sequence). V was trimmed by 5 bases and J by 3 bases, leaving 13 bases between them. CDR3 nucleotides: TGTGCCAGCAGCCTACGGGGGGCGGACACTGAAGCTTTCTTT. It encodes CASSLRGADTEAFF.

This chain connects TRBV19 to TRBJ2-4, with a possible D match to TRBD2 (6 bases). This CDR3 is built from 15 residues. Germline CDR1 is LNHDA and CDR2 is SQIVND (reference sequence). V shed 9 bases and J shed 0 bases, with 15 bases lying between them. The DNA of the CDR3 is TGTGCCAGCGGCGTACTCGGGGGAGCCAAAAACATTCAGTACTTC. This codes for CASGVLGGAKNIQYF.

V gene TRBV15 combines with J gene TRBJ2-7; a possible D gene is TRBD2 (5 bases). This CDR3 spans 14 amino acids. Germline V gene data show CDR1 as LNHNV and CDR2 as YYDKDF (reference sequence). V lost 4 bases to trimming and J lost 9 bases, with 19 bases between them. For the CDR3, the DNA is TGTGCCACCAGCAAAGGACTCGGCGACTTGGCGCAGTACTTC. Residues: CATSKGLGDLAQYF.

The V call is TRBV19, the J call TRBJ1-2; 10 positions match TRBD1. CDR1 is LNHDA and CDR2 is SQIVND in the germline V gene (reference sequence). This CDR3 comprises 16 residues. The trim removed 5 bases at V and 8 bases at J, leaving 14 bases unmatched. DNA for the CDR3: TGTGCCAGTAGTGCCGACCCCCGGGACAGGGGATGGGGCTACACCTTC. This codes for CASSADPRDRGWGYTF.

CDR3 DNA sequence: TGTGCCAGCAGCTTAGCGACTAGCGGGGGGGGCTCTGGGGCCAACGTCCTGACTTTC. Its translation: CASSLATSGGGSGANVLTF. This chain connects TRBV7-9 to TRBJ2-6, with TRBD2 matching over 14 bases. This CDR3 spans 19 amino acids. CDR1 and CDR2 from the germline V gene are SEHNR and FQNEAQ (reference sequence). After removal of 0 bases from V and 0 bases from J, the junction contained 1 base not matched to a gene.

V and J are TRBV10-3 and TRBJ2-1; D might be TRBD1 or TRBD2, each matching 5 bases. Germline lookup yields CDR1 ENHRY and CDR2 SYGVKD. The CDR3 loop spans 16 amino acids. Trimming stripped 3 bases from V and 2 bases from J, with 14 bases between. DNA of the CDR3: TGTGCCATCAGTGAAGGGACCGGAGCCGCCTACAATGAGCAGTTCTTC. This translates into CAISEGTGAAYNEQFF.

The chain joins TRBV6-5 to TRBJ1-2, with unresolved D. V was pared by 9 bases and J by 4 bases, with 21 bases between. Germline V gene sequence: CDR1 MNHEY, CDR2 SVGAGI. This CDR3 comprises 15 residues. DNA of the CDR3: TGTGCCAGTCGAGGAAAGGAATTTCACGGCTATGGCTACACCTTC. Protein: CASRGKEFHGYGYTF.